Below, 21 T cell receptor beta chains from the same sample are listed, as sequenced in a study of CD8+CD57+ T cells in acquired aplastic anemia. Researchers used genomic DNA as the template to profile TCR beta VDJ and CDR3. MiXCR was run by TCRdb on the reads, yielding one entry per CDR3 protein. The sample includes over 100,000 distinct CDR3 sequences, around two fifths of them seen just once. Sequenced input: sorted CD4+, CD8+, or CD8+CD57+ T cells (not recorded which) from PBMCs. The receptors were gathered from a human donor in good health, serving as a control.

At least ten counts were recorded for this clonotype. This rearrangement joins TRBV20-1 to TRBJ2-5; D might be TRBD2 (6 bases). Germline V gene lookup returns CDR1 DFQATT and CDR2 SNEGSKA (reference sequence). CDR3 size: 14 residues. Trimming removed 0 bases at V and 7 bases at J, with 15 bases between. This CDR3 is CSAREGSAGGTQYF. In DNA form, the CDR3 reads TGCAGTGCTAGAGAGGGGTCCGCCGGGGGGACCCAGTACTTC.

A few counts support this clonotype. A much larger clone lies one base from this, so it may be a read error. The rearrangement uses TRBV10-2 and TRBJ2-7, with D unresolved. This CDR3 has 19 amino acids. CDR1 WSHSY and CDR2 SAAADI come from the germline V gene. The CDR3 spells CAGSESNWIKQVRAYEQYF. Here the CDR3 DNA reads TGCGCCGGCAGTGAGTCTAATTGGATTAAGCAGGTGCGCGCCTACGAGCAGTACTTC.

This clonotype was counted at least ten times. The gene calls are TRBV5-1 and TRBJ2-5; unclear D gene. Germline V gene data show CDR1 as SGHRS and CDR2 as YFSETQ. CDR3 length equals 13 residues. V lost 7 bases to trimming and J lost 1 base, with 11 bases between them. The CDR3 reads CASAPGSQETQYF. The CDR3 nucleotides read TGCGCCAGCGCCCCTGGCAGCCAAGAGACCCAGTACTTC.

This clonotype was detected many times. The chain uses TRBV3-1 and TRBJ1-2; D unclear. Germline CDR1 and CDR2: LGHDT and YNNKEL (reference sequence). The CDR3 runs 13 residues. The germline V and J ends were trimmed by 2 bases and 4 bases, with 8 bases remaining between them. The CDR3 DNA reads as TGTGCCAGCAGCCAACGGGAGAGCTATGGCTACACCTTC. It codes for CASSQRESYGYTF. The whole variable domain, filled in from reference TRBV3-1 and TRBJ1-2, reads DTAVSQTPKYLVTQMGNDKSIKCEQNLGHDTMYWYKQDSKKFLKIMFSYNNKELIINETVPNRFSPKSPDKAHLNLHINSLELGDSAVYFCASSQRESYGYTFGSGTRLTVV.

Remarks on this clonotype: A much larger clonotype is one base distant, so this may be a read error. The chain employs TRBV5-1 and TRBJ2-3; D unresolved. Germline CDR1 SGHRS, CDR2 YFSETQ. This CDR3 has 14 amino acids. The CDR3: CAGSLGLGTDTQYF. The CDR3 DNA reads TGCGCCGGCAGCTTAGGTCTTGGGACAGATACGCAGTATTTT.

At least ten counts were recorded for this clonotype. CDR3 nucleotide sequence: TGCGCCAGCAGCGATTTACAGAGGAATGAGCAGTTCTTC. Amino acid sequence: CASSDLQRNEQFF. The chain is built from TRBV5-1 and TRBJ2-1; D remains ambiguous. This CDR3 comprises 13 residues. Germline lookup yields CDR1 SGHRS and CDR2 YFSETQ. V lost 4 bases and J lost 7, with 12 bases in between.

The chain recombines TRBV29-1 with TRBJ2-3; perhaps TRBD2 as D (7 bases). CDR1 is SQVTM and CDR2 is ANQGSEA in the germline V gene. This CDR3 contains 12 residues. V was cut by 4 bases and J by 7 bases, with 12 bases left in between. CDR3 bases: TGCAGCGTTGGAGGGGGGGCAAATACGCAGTATTTT. Its translation is CSVGGGANTQYF.

The rearrangement uses TRBV30 and TRBJ1-5; no firm D call. The V end was cut by 1 base, the J end by 6 bases, with 10 bases between. Germline values: CDR1 GTSNPN, CDR2 SVGIG (reference sequence). The CDR3 is 13 residues long. The CDR3 loop is CAWSGNEGQPQHF. The CDR3 DNA sequence: TGTGCCTGGAGTGGAAACGAGGGTCAGCCCCAGCATTTT.

This rearrangement joins TRBV15 to TRBJ1-1; D perhaps matches TRBD1 (6 bases). The ends were cut back, 3 bases at V and 6 bases at J, with 17 bases in the middle. The CDR3 runs 15 residues. CDR1 is LNHNV, CDR2 YYDKDF, per germline (reference sequence). The CDR3 DNA reads as TGTGCCACCAGCAGCTTATCAGGGGTAGGCTCTGAAGCTTTCTTT. This sequence encodes CATSSLSGVGSEAFF. The full variable domain, its missing parts supplied by reference TRBV15 and TRBJ1-1, is DAMVIQNPRYQVTQFGKPVTLSCSQTLNHNVMYWYQQKSSQAPKLLFHYYDKDFNNEADTPDNFQSRRPNTSFCFLDIRSPGLGDTAMYLCATSSLSGVGSEAFFGQGTRLTVV.

This clonotype was seen at least ten times. The chain links TRBV5-1 to TRBJ2-3; perhaps TRBD1 as D (6 bases). The V end was cut by 6 bases, the J end by 0 bases, with 14 bases between. The germline gives CDR1 SGHRS, CDR2 YFSETQ. The CDR3 runs to 15 residues. CDR3 in DNA: TGCGCCAGCACCAAGGGGGAATCTAGCACAGATACGCAGTATTTT. It translates to CASTKGESSTDTQYF.

J is TRBJ2-5 and V is TRBV20-1, with D perhaps TRBD2 (6 bases). This CDR3 is built from 16 residues. CDR1 and CDR2 (germline): DFQATT, SNEGSKA (reference sequence). Between the trimmed V and J ends, which lost 6 bases and 4 bases, there was a span of 24 bases. CDR3 region: CSARRDPGVEVETQYF. The CDR3 coding sequence is TGCAGTGCCAGGAGGGATCCGGGGGTGGAGGTAGAGACCCAGTACTTC.

The rearrangement uses TRBV19 and TRBJ1-5; TRBD1 matches 10 bases. The CDR3 runs 18 residues. With 7 bases clipped from V and 7 bases from J, the junction kept 19 bases outside the gene matches. The germline gives CDR1 LNHDA, CDR2 SQIVND (reference sequence). The chain's CDR3 is CASTRDRGGWGLRQPQHF. CDR3 sequence (DNA): TGTGCCAGTACCAGGGACAGGGGCGGATGGGGGTTAAGACAGCCCCAGCATTTT.

This clonotype occurred a few times. Possible read error: a much larger clone is one base away. The V and J genes are TRBV12-3 or TRBV12-4 and TRBJ1-6, with D unresolved. The CDR3 length is 14 residues. CDR3 sequence (DNA): TGTGCCAGCAGTTTGTCAGCGTATAGTTCACCCCTCCACTTT. It codes for CASSLSAYSSPLHF.

Regarding this clonotype: A read error may be the cause here, since a much bigger clone is one base away. The conserved phenylalanine or tryptophan is not found at the CDR3 terminus, so this likely reflects a read error. The chain uses TRBV20-1 and TRBJ1-2, with D hard to call. The germline gives CDR1 DFQATT, CDR2 SNEGSKA (reference sequence). The V end lost 6 bases, the J end lost 3 bases, and 11 bases lay between the germline ends. The length of the CDR3 is 12 residues. As DNA, the CDR3 is TGCAGTGCCCGCCTCCTATACTATGGCTACACCCTC. It encodes CSARLLYYGYTL.

The rearrangement joins TRBV20-1 to TRBJ2-5, with D perhaps matching TRBD2 (5 bases). Deletions cut 3 bases from V and 5 bases from J, with 13 bases between. The CDR3 runs to 13 residues. Germline lookup yields CDR1 DFQATT and CDR2 SNEGSKA (reference sequence). The CDR3 sequence: CSARTTPGETQYF. CDR3 coding DNA: TGCAGTGCTAGGACCACCCCGGGGGAGACCCAGTACTTC.

This clonotype was seen just once. A much larger clone lies one base from this, so it may be a read error. The chain carries TRBV27 and TRBJ1-6; TRBD1 matches 8 bases. Germline V gives CDR1 MNHEY, CDR2 SMNVEV (reference sequence). The trim removed 4 bases at V and 4 bases at J, leaving 3 bases unmatched. The CDR3 length is 15 residues. This CDR3 is CASSYTGGYNSPLHF. For the CDR3, the DNA is TGTGCCAGCAGTTACACAGGGGGATATAATTCACCCCTCCACTTT.

In this sample, this clonotype turned up a few times. A single base separates this from a much larger clone, so it may be a read error. The chain combines TRBV5-1 with TRBJ2-7; D uncertain. The CDR3 spans 13 residues. The germline V gene encodes CDR1 SGHRS and CDR2 YFSETQ. Trimming removed 4 bases at V and 3 bases at J, with 11 bases between. The chain's CDR3 is CASSDNPGYEQYF. In nucleotides, the CDR3 is TGCGCCAGCAGCGATAACCCCGGCTACGAGCAGTACTTC.

The CDR3 spells CASSFGGGNEQFF. DNA of the CDR3: TGTGCCAGCAGCTTCGGAGGGGGCAATGAGCAGTTCTTC. The V gene is TRBV7-9, the J gene TRBJ2-1; D may correspond to TRBD1 or TRBD2 (6 bases each). CDR1 SEHNR and CDR2 FQNEAQ come from the germline V gene (reference sequence). This CDR3 has 13 amino acids. Between the trimmed V and J ends, which lost 3 bases and 6 bases, there was a span of 9 bases.

This clonotype was seen at least ten times. DNA of the CDR3: TGTGCCAGCAGTGAAGGGGGACAGGGAAAAGAGACCCAGTACTTC. Amino acids: CASSEGGQGKETQYF. The chain recombines TRBV2 with TRBJ2-5, with 9 bases matching TRBD1. The length of the CDR3 is 15 residues. Germline assignment: CDR1 SNHLY and CDR2 FYNNEI. The trim removed 1 base at V and 3 bases at J, leaving 3 bases unmatched.

The V gene is TRBV4-1, the J gene TRBJ2-7, with 8 bases lining up with TRBD2. The CDR3 is made up of 14 amino acids. Trimming at V came to 0 bases and at J to 6 bases, leaving 4 bases not matched to a gene. Germline V gene sequence: CDR1 MGHRA, CDR2 YSYEKL. The CDR3: CASSQEGGLAEQYF. As DNA, the CDR3 is TGCGCCAGCAGCCAAGAGGGCGGACTAGCCGAGCAGTACTTC.

This clonotype has a count of ten or more. The V and J genes are TRBV29-1 and TRBJ1-1; unclear D gene. This CDR3 is built from 13 residues. The germline CDR1 and CDR2 sequences are SQVTM and ANQGSEA. V was trimmed by 5 bases and J by 0 bases, leaving 10 bases between them. The CDR3 loop reads CSVTGFMNTEAFF. The CDR3 DNA reads as TGCAGCGTTACCGGGTTCATGAACACTGAAGCTTTCTTT. Variable domain in full (rest from reference TRBV29-1 and TRBJ1-1): SAVISQKPSRDICQRGTSLTIQCQVDSQVTMMFWYRQQPGQSLTLIATANQGSEATYESGFVIDKFPISRPNLTFSTLTVSNMSPEDSSIYLCSVTGFMNTEAFFGQGTRLTVV.